This is a list of T cell receptor beta chains from one sample in a study of OX40 agonist ivuxolimab in advanced cancers. The method was immunoSEQ multiplex PCR; TCRdb's version includes in-frame clones alone and lacks a portion of them. The repertoire consists of some 11,000 clones, with about three quarters occurring once and the leading ten covering about 15%. Sequenced here: CD4+ or CD8+ T cells sorted from blood, sampled in a trial of the OX40 agonist ivuxolimab. These receptors were taken from an adult with an advanced solid tumor such as melanoma, head and neck, liver or kidney cancer. CDR3s include the opening cysteine and the closing phenylalanine or tryptophan. D genes are given only for firm matches. Rows may omit the clone size; those that give it use once, few, many or a size class.

TRBJ2-7 | TRBD1 | . | TRBV27 | TGTGCCAGCAGTCCAGGGACAGGGGGCCACGAGCAGTACTTC | CASSPGTGGHEQYF
TRBJ2-1 | TRBD2 | . | TRBV30 | TGTGCCTGGGGATACCGGACTAGAGACAATGAGCAGTTCTTC | CAWGYRTRDNEQFF
TRBJ2-1 | . | . | TRBV7-3 | TGTGCCAGCAGCCTAGGGGAGTTTAATGAGCAGTTCTTC | CASSLGEFNEQFF
TRBJ2-7 | . | . | TRBV6-1 | TGTGCCAGCAGTGAGAGCGGCGTGCAGTACTTC | CASSESGVQYF
TRBJ2-2 | . | . | TRBV11-2 | TGTGCCAGCAGCTCTTCTAGCTTGAACACCGGGGAGCTGTTTTTT | CASSSSSLNTGELFF
TRBJ2-7 | TRBD2 | few | TRBV11-3 | TGTGCCAGCAGCTACACTAGCGCCTACGAGCAGTACTTC | CASSYTSAYEQYF
TRBJ2-3 | TRBD2 | . | TRBV7-9 | TGTGCCAGCAGCTCAGCGGGGCGCCACACAGATACGCAGTATTTT | CASSSAGRHTDTQYF
TRBJ2-3 | . | medium-sized | TRBV4-2 | TGTGCCAGCTCGAGTAGCACAGATACGCAGTATTTT | CASSSSTDTQYF
TRBJ2-3 | . | . | TRBV7-6 | TGTGCCAGCAGCCCGACGGCAGGAAACCCCACAGATACGCAGTATTTT | CASSPTAGNPTDTQYF
TRBJ1-1 | . | . | TRBV4-2 | TGTGCCAGCAGCCCTGGGGGGGGATACACTGAAGCTTTCTTT | CASSPGGGYTEAFF
TRBJ1-3 | . | . | TRBV18 | TGTGCCAGCTCAGATGGAAACACCATATATTTT | CASSDGNTIYF
TRBJ2-7 | . | . | TRBV7-2 | TGTGCCAGCAGCTTAGTTGGGCCCCACCTCTTC | CASSLVGPHLF
TRBJ2-7 | TRBD1 | . | TRBV29-1 | TGCAGCGTAGAGACAGGGGGCTACGAGCAGTACTTC | CSVETGGYEQYF
TRBJ2-1 | TRBD2 | . | TRBV7-6 | TGTGCCAGCAGCTCGACAGTAGCGGGAGGGCCCGGTGAGCAGTTCTTC | CASSSTVAGGPGEQFF
TRBJ1-1 | . | . | TRBV7-9 | TGTGCCAGCAGCTTTTGGGGGCTCGACATGAACACTGAAGCTTTCTTT | CASSFWGLDMNTEAFF
TRBJ2-7 | TRBD2 | . | TRBV2 | TGTGCCAGCAGTGAAACCCGCCTAGCGGGGTCCTACGAGCAGTACTTC | CASSETRLAGSYEQYF
TRBJ2-3 | . | . | TRBV9 | TGTGCCAGCAGCGAGGGGGTAGGAACAGATACGCAGTATTTT | CASSEGVGTDTQYF
TRBJ2-7 | . | . | TRBV6-1 | TGTGCCAGCATTTCCGACTGGTGGGTCCACTACGAGCAGTACTTC | CASISDWWVHYEQYF
TRBJ2-7 | . | . | TRBV15 | TGTGCCACCAGCAGCCTATTTTTCGCCGAGCAGTACTTC | CATSSLFFAEQYF
TRBJ2-3 | TRBD2 | . | TRBV5-1 | TGCGCCAGCAGCTTATTAGCGGGGACAGATACGCAGTATTTT | CASSLLAGTDTQYF
TRBJ2-3 | . | few | TRBV10-3 | TGTGCCATCAGTGAAAATCTTCCGTCGCCTACGCAGTATTTT | CAISENLPSPTQYF
TRBJ2-7 | . | . | TRBV11-2 | TGTGCCAGCAGCTACGGGGCAGGGGCCGAGCAGTACTTC | CASSYGAGAEQYF
TRBJ1-1 | . | . | TRBV6-4 | TGTGCCAGCAGTCCCCGGGGGCTCGAGAACACTGAAGCTTTCTTT | CASSPRGLENTEAFF
TRBJ1-5 | . | . | TRBV6-1 | TGTGCCAGCAGTGGCCGGACTGGTAGCAATCAGCCCCAGCATTTT | CASSGRTGSNQPQHF
TRBJ1-1 | . | . | TRBV5-4 | TGTGCCAGCAGAAGGAGGGAGAACACTGAAGCTTTCTTT | CASRRRENTEAFF
TRBJ2-7 | TRBD2 | . | TRBV19 | TGTGCCAGTAGTATGGGGAGGGACTACGAGCAGTACTTC | CASSMGRDYEQYF
TRBJ1-5 | . | . | TRBV2 | TGTGCCAGCAGTGAAGCGCTTGGAGTGATTCAGCCCCAGCATTTT | CASSEALGVIQPQHF
TRBJ2-1 | TRBD1 | . | TRBV14 | TGTGCCAGCAGCCAGACAACAGGGGGCGCTTACAATGAGCAGTTCTTC | CASSQTTGGAYNEQFF
TRBJ2-7 | TRBD1 | large | TRBV27 | TGTGCCAGCAGTTTTGGGTCCACAGGGGTCGACGAGCAGTACTTC | CASSFGSTGVDEQYF
TRBJ2-1 | TRBD1 | medium-sized | TRBV29-1 | TGCAGCGTCCCTATGACAGGGATATCCTACAATGAGCAGTTCTTC | CSVPMTGISYNEQFF
TRBJ1-4 | . | . | TRBV6-5 | TGTGCCAGCAGTTTGGGTGAAAAACTGTTTTTT | CASSLGEKLFF
TRBJ2-1 | TRBD2 | . | TRBV5-1 | TGCGCCAGCAGCTTGATTCTAGCGGGAGTTCTGGGCAATGAGCAGTTCTTC | CASSLILAGVLGNEQFF